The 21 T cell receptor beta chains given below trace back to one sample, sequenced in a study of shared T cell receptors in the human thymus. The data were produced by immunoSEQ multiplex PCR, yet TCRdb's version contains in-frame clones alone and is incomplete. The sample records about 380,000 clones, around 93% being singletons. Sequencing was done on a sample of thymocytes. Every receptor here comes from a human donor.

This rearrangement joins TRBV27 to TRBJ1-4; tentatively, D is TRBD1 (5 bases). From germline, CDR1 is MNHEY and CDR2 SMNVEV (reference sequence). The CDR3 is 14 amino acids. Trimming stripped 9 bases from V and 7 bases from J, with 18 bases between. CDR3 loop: CASTGLSEGEKLFF. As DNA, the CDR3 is TGTGCCAGTACAGGACTTTCGGAGGGTGAAAAACTGTTTTTT.

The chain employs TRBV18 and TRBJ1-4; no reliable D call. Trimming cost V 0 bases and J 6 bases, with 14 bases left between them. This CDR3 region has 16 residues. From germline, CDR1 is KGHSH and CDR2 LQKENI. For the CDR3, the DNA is TGTGCCAGCTCACCACCGAGGACTGGCGTTGATGAAAAACTGTTTTTT. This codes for CASSPPRTGVDEKLFF.

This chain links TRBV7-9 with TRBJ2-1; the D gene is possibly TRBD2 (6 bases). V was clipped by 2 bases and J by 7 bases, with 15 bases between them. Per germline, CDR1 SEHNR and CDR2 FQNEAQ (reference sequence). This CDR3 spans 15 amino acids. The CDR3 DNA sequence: TGTGCCAGCAGCTTAAGACTAGGAGGGATAAATGAGCAGTTCTTC. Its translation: CASSLRLGGINEQFF.

The CDR3 region has the DNA TGTGCCAGCAGTGATAGGGGGCAGGGGGATGGGGAGCAGTACTTC. Translating it yields CASSDRGQGDGEQYF. This chain uses TRBV25-1 with TRBJ2-7; 7 positions match TRBD1. V lost 3 bases and J lost 7; bases outside the gene matches: 12. The CDR3 loop spans 15 amino acids. Per germline, CDR1 MGHDK and CDR2 SYGVNS.

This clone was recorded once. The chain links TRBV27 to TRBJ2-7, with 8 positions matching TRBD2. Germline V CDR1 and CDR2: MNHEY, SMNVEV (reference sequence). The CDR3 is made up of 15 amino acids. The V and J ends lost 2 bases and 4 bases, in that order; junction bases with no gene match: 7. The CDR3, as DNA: TGTGCCAGCAGTTTACCGGCGGGAGGTGTGTACGAGCAGTACTTC. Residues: CASSLPAGGVYEQYF.

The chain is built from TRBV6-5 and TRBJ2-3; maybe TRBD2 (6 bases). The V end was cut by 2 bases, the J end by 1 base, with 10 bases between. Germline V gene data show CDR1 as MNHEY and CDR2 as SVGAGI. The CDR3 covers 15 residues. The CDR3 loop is CASSYLGGGTDTQYF. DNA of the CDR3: TGTGCCAGCAGTTACCTCGGGGGTGGCACAGATACGCAGTATTTT.

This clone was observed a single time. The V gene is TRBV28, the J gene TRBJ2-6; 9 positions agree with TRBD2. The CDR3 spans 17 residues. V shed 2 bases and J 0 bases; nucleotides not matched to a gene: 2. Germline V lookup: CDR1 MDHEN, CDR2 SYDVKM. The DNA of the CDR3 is TGTGCCAGCAGTTTAGCGGGAGGGTACTCTGGGGCCAACGTCCTGACTTTC. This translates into CASSLAGGYSGANVLTF.

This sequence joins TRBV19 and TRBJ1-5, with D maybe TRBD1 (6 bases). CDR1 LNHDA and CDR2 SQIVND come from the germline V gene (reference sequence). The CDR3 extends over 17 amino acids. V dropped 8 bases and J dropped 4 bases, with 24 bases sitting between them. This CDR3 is CASHPGHRDLWNQPQHF. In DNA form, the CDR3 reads TGTGCCAGTCACCCGGGACACCGAGACCTTTGGAATCAGCCCCAGCATTTT.

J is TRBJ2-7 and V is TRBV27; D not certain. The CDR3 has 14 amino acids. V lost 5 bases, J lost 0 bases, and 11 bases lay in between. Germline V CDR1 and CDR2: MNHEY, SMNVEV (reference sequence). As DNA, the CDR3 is TGTGCCAGCAGTCAAGGCGGAAACTCCTACGAGCAGTACTTC. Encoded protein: CASSQGGNSYEQYF.

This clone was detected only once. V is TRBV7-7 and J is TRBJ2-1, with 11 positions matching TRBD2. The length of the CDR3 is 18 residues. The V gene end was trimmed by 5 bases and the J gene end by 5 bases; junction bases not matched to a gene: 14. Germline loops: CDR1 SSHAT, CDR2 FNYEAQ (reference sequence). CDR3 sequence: CASSISRGPGLADNEQFF. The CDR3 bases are TGTGCCAGCAGCATTAGCCGGGGCCCGGGACTAGCGGACAATGAGCAGTTCTTC.

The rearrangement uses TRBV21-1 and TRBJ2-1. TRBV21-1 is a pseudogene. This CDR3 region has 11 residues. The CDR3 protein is CASKKNLEQFF. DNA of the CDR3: TGTGCCAGCAAAAAGAACCTTGAGCAGTTCTTC.

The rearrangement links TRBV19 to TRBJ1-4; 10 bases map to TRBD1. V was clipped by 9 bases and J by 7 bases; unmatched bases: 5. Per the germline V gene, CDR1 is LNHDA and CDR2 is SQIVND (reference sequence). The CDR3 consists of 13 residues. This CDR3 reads CASWTGGFEKLFF. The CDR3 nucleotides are TGTGCCAGCTGGACAGGGGGATTTGAAAAACTGTTTTTT.

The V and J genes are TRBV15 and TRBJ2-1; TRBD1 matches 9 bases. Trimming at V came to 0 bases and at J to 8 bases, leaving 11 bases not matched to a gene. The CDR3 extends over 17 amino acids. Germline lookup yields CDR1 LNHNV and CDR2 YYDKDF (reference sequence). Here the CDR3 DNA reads TGTGCCACCAGCAGAGATATGAACAGGGGGCAATCGTATGAGCAGTTCTTC. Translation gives CATSRDMNRGQSYEQFF.

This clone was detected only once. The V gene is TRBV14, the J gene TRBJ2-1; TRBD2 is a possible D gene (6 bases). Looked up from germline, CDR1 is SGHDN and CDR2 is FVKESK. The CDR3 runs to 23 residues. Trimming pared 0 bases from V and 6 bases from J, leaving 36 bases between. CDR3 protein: CASSQDRGTSAITAPPSINEQFF. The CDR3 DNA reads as TGTGCCAGCAGCCAAGATAGAGGGACTTCAGCGATAACCGCCCCGCCCTCAATCAATGAGCAGTTCTTC. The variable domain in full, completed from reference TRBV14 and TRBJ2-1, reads EAGVTQFPSHSVIEKGQTVTLRCDPISGHDNLYWYRRVMGKEIKFLLHFVKESKQDESGMPNNRFLAERTGGTYSTLKVQPAELEDSGVYFCASSQDRGTSAITAPPSINEQFFGPGTRLTVL.

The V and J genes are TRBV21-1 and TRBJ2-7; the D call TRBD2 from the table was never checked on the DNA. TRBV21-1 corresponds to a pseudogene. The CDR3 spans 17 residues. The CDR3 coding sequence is TGTGCCAGCAGCGCAAAGAGGACTAGCGGGAACCACTACGAGCAGTACTTC. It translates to CASSAKRTSGNHYEQYF.

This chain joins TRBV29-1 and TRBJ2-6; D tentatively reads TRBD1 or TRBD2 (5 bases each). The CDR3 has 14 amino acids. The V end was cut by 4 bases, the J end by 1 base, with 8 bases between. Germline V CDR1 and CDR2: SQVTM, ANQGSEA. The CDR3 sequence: CSVGWGSGANVLTF. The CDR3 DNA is TGCAGCGTTGGATGGGGGTCTGGGGCCAACGTCCTGACTTTC.

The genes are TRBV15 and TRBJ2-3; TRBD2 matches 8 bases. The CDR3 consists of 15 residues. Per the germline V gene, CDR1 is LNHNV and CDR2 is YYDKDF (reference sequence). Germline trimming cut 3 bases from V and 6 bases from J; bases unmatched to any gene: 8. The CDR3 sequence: CATSSGLAGTDTQYF. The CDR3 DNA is TGTGCCACCAGCAGCGGACTAGCCGGGACGGATACGCAGTATTTT.

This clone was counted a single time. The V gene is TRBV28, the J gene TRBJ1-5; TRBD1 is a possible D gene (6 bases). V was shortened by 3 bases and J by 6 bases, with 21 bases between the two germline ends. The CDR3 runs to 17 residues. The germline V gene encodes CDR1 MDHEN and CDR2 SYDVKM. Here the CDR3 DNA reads TGTGCCAGCAGTTTGGCGGGTTGGCAGGGGAGTAGTCAGCCCCAGCATTTT. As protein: CASSLAGWQGSSQPQHF.

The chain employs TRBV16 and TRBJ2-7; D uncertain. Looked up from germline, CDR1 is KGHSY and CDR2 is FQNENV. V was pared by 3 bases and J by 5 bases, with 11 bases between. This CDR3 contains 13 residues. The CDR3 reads CASSHHLVHEQYF. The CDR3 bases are TGTGCCAGCAGCCACCACTTGGTCCACGAGCAGTACTTC.

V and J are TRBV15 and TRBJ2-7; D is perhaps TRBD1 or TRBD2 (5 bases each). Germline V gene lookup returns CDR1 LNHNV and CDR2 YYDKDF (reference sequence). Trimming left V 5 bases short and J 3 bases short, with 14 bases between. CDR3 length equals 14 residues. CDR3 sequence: CATSRPGTSYEQYF. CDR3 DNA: TGTGCCACCAGCCGGCCGGGGACCAGCTACGAGCAGTACTTC.

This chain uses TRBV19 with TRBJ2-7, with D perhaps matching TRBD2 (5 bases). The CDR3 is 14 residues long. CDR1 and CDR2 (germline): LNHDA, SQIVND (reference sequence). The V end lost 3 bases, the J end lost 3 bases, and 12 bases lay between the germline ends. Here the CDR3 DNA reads TGTGCCAGTAGTATTTCCTGGCGGGTCTACGAGCAGTACTTC. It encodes CASSISWRVYEQYF.